These 18 T cell receptor beta chains came from one sample sequenced in a study of T-cell memory formation after mild COVID-19. A single record per CDR3 protein comes from TCRdb applying MiXCR to the 5' RACE reads. The sample contains hundreds of thousands of distinct CDR3 sequences, 20% to 25% of which appear only once. The sequenced material came from PBMCs or a T cell subset sorted from them (not recorded which). The receptors here all came from a man between 18 and 35 years old who had mild COVID-19 (a few samples of this study predate the infection). Cell type and time point are not known.

This chain joins TRBV12-5 and TRBJ1-2; D ambiguous. V dropped 5 bases and J dropped 7 bases, with 14 bases sitting between them. The CDR3 is made up of 13 amino acids. Germline CDR1 reads LGHNT; CDR2 reads FRNRAP. The CDR3: CASGRGIGAGYTF. In DNA form, the CDR3 reads TGTGCTAGTGGTCGCGGGATAGGCGCTGGCTACACCTTC.

This rearrangement joins TRBV7-9 to TRBJ2-6; no definite D call. CDR1 is SEHNR and CDR2 is FQNEAQ in the germline V gene (reference sequence). The CDR3 length is 15 residues. Trimming removed 0 bases from V and 0 bases from J, with 3 bases in between. CDR3 amino acids: CASSLASSGANVLTF. CDR3 in DNA: TGTGCCAGCAGCTTAGCTAGCTCTGGGGCCAACGTCCTGACTTTC. Based on the CDR3 plus reference TRBV7-9 and TRBJ2-6, the full variable domain is DTGVSQNPRHKITKRGQNVTFRCDPISEHNRLYWYRQTLGQGPEFLTYFQNEAQLEKSRLLSDRFSAERPKGSFSTLEIQRTEQGDSAMYLCASSLASSGANVLTFGAGSRLTVL.

This CDR3 is CASSDRAYRNQPQHF. The CDR3 DNA sequence: TGTGCCAGCAGTGATCGGGCGTATCGCAATCAGCCCCAGCATTTT. The genes are TRBV2 and TRBJ1-5; D not certain. Trimming pared 3 bases from V and 2 bases from J, leaving 11 bases between. The CDR3 contains 15 residues. Germline V gene sequence: CDR1 SNHLY, CDR2 FYNNEI.

Only a few counts were recorded for this clonotype. The chain combines TRBV7-9 with TRBJ2-2; 10 nucleotides agree with TRBD2. Trimming at V came to 2 bases and at J to 4 bases, leaving 4 bases not matched to a gene. The CDR3 contains 16 residues. Germline V CDR1 and CDR2: SEHNR, FQNEAQ (reference sequence). CDR3 sequence (DNA): TGTGCCAGCAGCTTACGGAGCGGGGGGGCCACCGGGGAGCTGTTTTTT. Its translation is CASSLRSGGATGELFF.

V gene TRBV5-1 combines with J gene TRBJ1-4; no definite D call. Germline values: CDR1 SGHRS, CDR2 YFSETQ. V lost 4 bases, J lost 1 base, and 11 bases lay in between. The CDR3 is 15 amino acids. CDR3 bases: TGCGCCAGCAGCGTAACCGGGGAAACTAATGAAAAACTGTTTTTT. It is translated as CASSVTGETNEKLFF. The complete variable domain, with remaining parts taken from reference TRBV5-1 and TRBJ1-4, reads KAGVTQTPRYLIKTRGQQVTLSCSPISGHRSVSWYQQTPGQGLQFLFEYFSETQRNKGNFPGRFSGRQFSNSRSEMNVSTLELGDSALYLCASSVTGETNEKLFFGSGTQLSVL.

Ten or more counts support this clonotype. This chain connects TRBV4-2 to TRBJ2-5; 9 bases fit TRBD2. V lost 1 base to trimming and J lost 5 bases; unmatched junction nucleotides: 8. Looked up from germline, CDR1 is LGHNA and CDR2 is YNFKEQ. The CDR3 runs 16 residues. The CDR3 nucleotides are TGTGCCAGCAGCCAAGGCGGGGGGGCCGGCGCTGAGACCCAGTACTTC. This codes for CASSQGGGAGAETQYF.

The V gene is TRBV7-9, the J gene TRBJ1-2; possibly TRBD1 for D (6 bases). This CDR3 comprises 15 residues. V lost 2 bases, J lost 10 bases, and 20 bases lay in between. Germline CDR1 is SEHNR and CDR2 is FQNEAQ (reference sequence). The CDR3 spells CASSLFPDRSNYYTF. DNA for the CDR3: TGTGCCAGCAGCTTATTTCCGGACAGATCTAACTACTACACCTTC.

J is TRBJ1-1 and V is TRBV5-4; 10 bases agree with TRBD1. V shed 3 bases and J 4 bases; nucleotides not matched to a gene: 6. Germline V gene data show CDR1 as SGHNT and CDR2 as YYREEE (reference sequence). CDR3 length: 15 amino acids. CDR3: CASSSRTGGGTEAFF. The CDR3 DNA follows: TGTGCCAGCAGCTCTCGGACAGGGGGAGGCACTGAAGCTTTCTTT.

This chain uses TRBV7-3 with TRBJ2-2, with D possibly being TRBD2 (6 bases). Germline loops: CDR1 SGHTA, CDR2 FQGTGA. The CDR3 has 14 residues. V lost 5 bases to trimming and J lost 4 bases, with 11 bases between them. CDR3 sequence (DNA): TGTGCCAGCAGCCCCCTGGGGGGCACCGGGGAGCTGTTTTTT. It codes for CASSPLGGTGELFF.

This clonotype was seen a handful of times. The chain recombines TRBV9 with TRBJ1-6; TRBD1 is a possible D gene (5 bases). The CDR3 totals 14 residues. The germline gives CDR1 SGDLS, CDR2 YYNGEE. V lost 1 base to trimming and J lost 7 bases, with 9 bases between them. This CDR3 reads CASSVRQINSPLHF. DNA for the CDR3: TGTGCCAGCAGCGTAAGACAGATCAATTCACCCCTCCACTTT. Full variable domain (outside the CDR3, taken from reference TRBV9 and TRBJ1-6): DSGVTQTPKHLITATGQRVTLRCSPRSGDLSVYWYQQSLDQGLQFLIQYYNGEERAKGNILERFSAQQFPDLHSELNLSSLELGDSALYFCASSVRQINSPLHFGNGTRLTVT.

This clonotype was picked up a small number of times. V usage is TRBV6-6 and J usage is TRBJ1-6; D is unclear. CDR3 length equals 13 residues. Germline values: CDR1 MNHNY, CDR2 SVGAGI (reference sequence). The V end was cut by 5 bases, the J end by 3 bases, with 5 bases between. The CDR3 DNA sequence: TGTGCCAGCAGTCACAGCTATAATTCACCCCTCCACTTT. Protein product: CASSHSYNSPLHF.

This clonotype has a single count. This sequence joins TRBV29-1 and TRBJ2-3; a possible D gene is TRBD1 (5 bases). This CDR3 comprises 16 residues. Per the germline V gene, CDR1 is SQVTM and CDR2 is ANQGSEA. The V and J ends lost 7 bases and 0 bases respectively, with 20 bases between them. In DNA form, the CDR3 reads TGCAGCGGGGGCGGCACGACAGTAACTAGCACAGATACGCAGTATTTT. Translated: CSGGGTTVTSTDTQYF.

The chain recombines TRBV7-9 with TRBJ2-7; D ambiguous. V was cut by 4 bases and J by 4 bases, with 8 bases left in between. From germline, CDR1 is SEHNR and CDR2 FQNEAQ (reference sequence). The CDR3 loop spans 12 amino acids. The CDR3 DNA sequence: TGTGCCAGCAGCTCTTCCGATTACGAGCAGTACTTC. This codes for CASSSSDYEQYF.

This clonotype was counted many times. CDR3: CAISQGNYNSPLHF. DNA for the CDR3: TGTGCCATCAGCCAGGGTAACTACAATTCACCCCTCCACTTT. The chain links TRBV10-3 to TRBJ1-6; tentative D call: TRBD1 (5 bases). The CDR3 has 14 amino acids. Trimming removed 6 bases from V and 7 bases from J, with 13 bases in between. CDR1 ENHRY and CDR2 SYGVKD come from the germline V gene.

The chain couples TRBV5-5 to TRBJ2-3, with 11 bases identical to TRBD1. The CDR3 contains 17 residues. Looked up from germline, CDR1 is SGHKS and CDR2 is YYEKEE (reference sequence). J lost 6 bases, V lost 0 bases, and 9 bases had no gene match. The CDR3 spells CASSLVPGTGGRDTQYF. CDR3 bases: TGTGCCAGCAGCTTGGTGCCGGGGACAGGGGGAAGGGATACGCAGTATTTT.

This clonotype was seen only once. V and J are TRBV20-1 and TRBJ2-7; D gene unclear. The V end lost 3 bases, the J end lost 9 bases, and 12 bases lay between the germline ends. There are 11 residues in the CDR3. Germline CDR1 is DFQATT and CDR2 is SNEGSKA (reference sequence). CDR3 in amino acids: CSARNRNGQYV. DNA of the CDR3: TGCAGTGCTAGGAACAGAAATGGGCAGTACGTC.

The chain combines TRBV5-1 with TRBJ2-5; no reliable D call. The ends were cut back, 7 bases at V and 1 base at J, with 11 bases in the middle. This CDR3 region has 13 residues. Germline V gives CDR1 SGHRS, CDR2 YFSETQ. The CDR3 sequence: CASGTGTQETQYF. The CDR3 DNA follows: TGCGCCAGCGGTACGGGCACCCAAGAGACCCAGTACTTC.

This clonotype was found a few times. The rearrangement uses TRBV20-1 and TRBJ1-1, with no clear D. The germline V and J ends were trimmed by 3 bases and 0 bases, with 8 bases remaining between them. Germline loops: CDR1 DFQATT, CDR2 SNEGSKA (reference sequence). The CDR3 runs to 13 residues. The CDR3 reads CSASLGLNTEAFF. CDR3 bases: TGCAGTGCTAGTTTGGGGTTGAACACTGAAGCTTTCTTT.